This T cell receptor beta chain was sequenced in a study of CD8 T cells in ankylosing spondylitis. TCRdb fed the 5' RACE reads into MiXCR, producing one record per CDR3 protein. The data hold 240,000 or so distinct CDR3 sequences, with around a tenth observed a single time. CDR3 length equals 14 residues. Germline V CDR1 and CDR2: SGHRS, YFSETQ. V gave up 3 bases and J gave up 6 bases, with 16 bases separating them. This receptor was obtained from a male donor with ankylosing spondylitis or in good health (not recorded which). The V gene is TRBV5-1, the J gene TRBJ2-7; D unresolved. The sequencing sample was made of blood, either unsorted or a sorted T cell fraction (not recorded which). This chain's CDR3 is CASSWAEPPREQYF. CDR3 in DNA: TGCGCCAGCAGCTGGGCCGAGCCTCCTCGCGAGCAGTACTTC.